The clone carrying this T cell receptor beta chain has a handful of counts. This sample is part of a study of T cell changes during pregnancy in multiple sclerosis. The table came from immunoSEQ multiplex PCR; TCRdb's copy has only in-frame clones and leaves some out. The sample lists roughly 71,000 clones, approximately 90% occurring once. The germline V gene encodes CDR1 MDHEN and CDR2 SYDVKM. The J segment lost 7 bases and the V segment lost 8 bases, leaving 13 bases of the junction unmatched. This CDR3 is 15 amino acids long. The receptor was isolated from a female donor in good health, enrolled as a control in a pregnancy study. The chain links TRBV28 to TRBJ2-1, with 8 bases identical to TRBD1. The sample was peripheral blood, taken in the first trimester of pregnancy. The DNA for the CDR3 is TGTGCCAGCGCAACCCCAGTCGGACAGGGAAATGAGCAGTTCTTC. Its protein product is CASATPVGQGNEQFF.